This T cell receptor beta chain comes out of a study of a mutant IDH1 vaccine in newly diagnosed glioma. Study overall: The study started vaccination 4-6 weeks after radiotherapy alone, or with temozolomide cycles. There were approximately 62% males and roughly 38% females among treated patients, whose mean age was roughly 40 years.

With respect to this clone: Antigen unknown.

The CDR3 consists of 15 residues. V was clipped by 4 bases and J by 3 bases, with 14 bases between them. Germline loops: CDR1 SGHTA, CDR2 FQGNSA. Sample time point: week 47, end of study. A 20-mer mutant IDH1 peptide at 300 ug was injected subcutaneously with topical imiquimod. This table comes from immunoSEQ multiplex PCR, and its TCRdb copy is limited to in-frame clones, with some not included. The sample lists some 50,000 clones; less than 85% were seen once. Overall study results and limits: Immune responses induced by vaccination arose in approximately 92% of the patients.

Sequenced material: PBMCs, taken from a glioma patient whose treatment included an IDH1 peptide vaccine. This rearrangement joins TRBV7-2 to TRBJ2-3; tentatively, D is TRBD2 (6 bases). The source of this sequence is a woman in her twenties or thirties with glioma. Some clones in this sample may be carry-over from other donors' samples. This CDR3 is CASSSPGLKTDTQYF. For the CDR3, the DNA is TGTGCCAGCAGCTCTCCGGGACTCAAAACAGATACGCAGTATTTT.